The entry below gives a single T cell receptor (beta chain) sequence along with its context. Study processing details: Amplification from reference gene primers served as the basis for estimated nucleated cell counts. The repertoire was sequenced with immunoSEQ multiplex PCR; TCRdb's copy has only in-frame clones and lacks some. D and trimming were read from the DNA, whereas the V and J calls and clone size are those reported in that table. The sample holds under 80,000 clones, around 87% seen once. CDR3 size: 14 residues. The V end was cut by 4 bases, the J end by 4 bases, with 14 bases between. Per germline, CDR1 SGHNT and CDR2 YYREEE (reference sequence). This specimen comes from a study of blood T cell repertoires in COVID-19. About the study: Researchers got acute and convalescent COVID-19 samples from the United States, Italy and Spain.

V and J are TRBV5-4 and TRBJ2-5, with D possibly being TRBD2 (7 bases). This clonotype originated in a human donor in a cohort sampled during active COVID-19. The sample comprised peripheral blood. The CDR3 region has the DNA TGTGCCAGCAGCCTGGGGGGGGGCAGAGAGACCCAGTACTTC. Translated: CASSLGGGRETQYF.